This TCR beta chain was profiled in a study of T-cell reconstitution after alpha-beta-depleted transplantation in children. With respect to this clonotype: What it binds is not known.

Library preparation (for TCRbeta) was performed with unique molecular identifiers. In TCRdb, the PCR reads were re-called with MiXCR into one record per CDR3 protein. The sample records roughly 790,000 distinct CDR3 sequences, about 16% being singletons. Whole-study results and caveats: Diversity and T-cell counts at one year after transplant derived mostly from new T cells. Some patients owed their high day-60 TCRbeta diversity to surviving recipient T cells and thymic progenitors. Reportedly, roughly two months post-transplant, alpha-beta T cells arose from several hundred expanded graft clones.

Looked up from germline, CDR1 is KGHDR and CDR2 is SFDVKD. This CDR3 contains 13 residues. Trimming stripped 0 bases from V and 5 bases from J, with 6 bases between. The chain links TRBV24-1 to TRBJ1-1; D possibly corresponds to TRBD1 (5 bases). The sequence was collected from a male patient aged 10 to 17 who had a stem cell transplant for acute lymphoblastic leukemia, so the T cells may come from the graft donor. Sequencing used PBMCs, mostly from graft donor cells, obtained 360 days after TCRalphabeta/CD19-depleted stem cell transplant. As DNA, the CDR3 is TGTGCCACCAGTGATTTGCAGGGTACTGAAGCTTTCTTT. This codes for CATSDLQGTEAFF.